Shown below are 11 T cell receptor beta chains from a single sample sequenced in a study of naive and memory T cell subsets. The beta constant-region primer was an equimolar mix of two oligonucleotides covering TRBC1 and TRBC2. The ligated cDNA underwent four PCR rounds using SP2 and nested alpha and beta constant-region primers. A single record per CDR3 protein comes from TCRdb applying MiXCR to the UMI-ligation and nested PCR reads. The data contain approximately 80,000 distinct CDR3 sequences, roughly 9.3% of them singletons. Material: naive CD8+ T cells from blood. The receptors here all came from a human donor in good health.

There are a few counts of this clonotype. This chain links TRBV20-1 with TRBJ2-1; possibly TRBD1 or TRBD2 for D (5 bases each). V lost 7 bases, J lost 6 bases, and 13 bases lay in between. CDR1 DFQATT and CDR2 SNEGSKA come from the germline V gene (reference sequence). The CDR3 covers 12 residues. CDR3 sequence (DNA): TGCAGTGTCGGGGACGCCGGCAATGAGCAGTTCTTC. Translating it yields CSVGDAGNEQFF.

In this sample, this clonotype turned up a few times. DNA for the CDR3: TGTGCCAGCATCCCTGGGCCGGAATCGCACAATGAGCAGTTCTTC. Translating it yields CASIPGPESHNEQFF. The chain employs TRBV28 and TRBJ2-1; D is uncertain. V was pared by 7 bases and J by 5 bases, with 18 bases between. This CDR3 is 15 amino acids long. Germline V gene data show CDR1 as MDHEN and CDR2 as SYDVKM.

The chain employs TRBV12-3 or TRBV12-4 and TRBJ2-7, with D perhaps TRBD2 (6 bases). The CDR3 is made up of 15 amino acids. The germline V and J ends were trimmed by 6 bases and 5 bases, with 20 bases remaining between them. The CDR3 coding sequence is TGTGCCAGCAGCCCGACCGGGACTGTTCGGAACGAGCAGTACTTC. This gives the protein CASSPTGTVRNEQYF.

The genes are TRBV20-1 and TRBJ1-1, with 10 bases matching TRBD1. Germline-derived CDR1 and CDR2 are DFQATT and SNEGSKA (reference sequence). The ends lost 1 base at V and 4 bases at J; junction bases unmatched: 3. The CDR3 spans 14 residues. The CDR3 reads CSARGDRGVTEAFF. CDR3 DNA sequence: TGCAGTGCTAGAGGGGACAGGGGAGTCACTGAAGCTTTCTTT.

The rearrangement joins TRBV4-3 to TRBJ2-3; D is perhaps TRBD2 (5 bases). The CDR3 has 17 amino acids. CDR1 LGHNA and CDR2 YSLEER come from the germline V gene. V gave up 1 base and J gave up 4 bases, with 18 bases separating them. DNA of the CDR3: TGCGCCAGCAGCCAAGTCTTAATTAGCGTCTTTCCAGATACGCAGTATTTT. This translates into CASSQVLISVFPDTQYF.

This chain uses TRBV4-3 with TRBJ2-3; D ambiguous. CDR1 is LGHNA, CDR2 YSLEER, per germline. V was clipped by 0 bases and J by 4 bases, with 5 bases between them. The CDR3 covers 13 residues. CDR3: CASSQDFPDTQYF. CDR3 DNA sequence: TGCGCCAGCAGCCAAGATTTCCCAGATACGCAGTATTTT.

In its sample, this clonotype was seen many times. The V gene is TRBV20-1, the J gene TRBJ2-3; D might be TRBD1 or TRBD2, each matching 5 bases. The length of the CDR3 is 14 residues. V was clipped by 6 bases and J by 5 bases, with 18 bases between them. Germline values: CDR1 DFQATT, CDR2 SNEGSKA (reference sequence). The CDR3 loop is CSALGRDSIDTQYF. CDR3 nucleotides: TGCAGTGCGCTGGGACGAGATTCCATAGATACGCAGTATTTT.

This sequence joins TRBV10-3 and TRBJ2-2; no clear D. V was pared by 6 bases and J by 8 bases, with 13 bases between. CDR1 is ENHRY and CDR2 is SYGVKD in the germline V gene. The CDR3 contains 13 residues. CDR3 nucleotide sequence: TGTGCCATCAGGACTGACACGGGTGGGGAGCTGTTTTTT. This sequence encodes CAIRTDTGGELFF.

This clonotype was seen ten or more times. The chain has TRBV20-1 and TRBJ2-3; 10 nucleotides align to TRBD2. The CDR3 is 15 amino acids. The germline V gene has CDR1 DFQATT and CDR2 SNEGSKA (reference sequence). Trimming cost V 5 bases and J 6 bases; bases outside gene matches: 11. CDR3 DNA: TGCAGTGCTCCGAGGGAAGCGGGAGGGCCGGATACGCAGTATTTT. Its translation: CSAPREAGGPDTQYF.

This clonotype was seen only a few times. The chain has TRBV6-2 or TRBV6-3 and TRBJ1-5; D not resolved. The germline gives CDR1 MNHEY, CDR2 SVGEGT. The CDR3 runs 15 residues. Trimming removed 0 bases from V and 0 bases from J, with 6 bases in between. Written as DNA, the CDR3 is TGTGCCAGCAGTTACTCGATTAGTAGCAATCAGCCCCAGCATTTT. Protein: CASSYSISSNQPQHF.

This clonotype came up a few times. The rearrangement uses TRBV7-8 and TRBJ1-5; D is unclear. Trimming pared 6 bases from V and 3 bases from J, leaving 9 bases between. Germline lookup yields CDR1 SGHVS and CDR2 FQNEAQ. The CDR3 consists of 13 residues. The DNA for the CDR3 is TGTGCCAGCAGTTCCGGACCCAATCAGCCCCAGCATTTT. This translates into CASSSGPNQPQHF.